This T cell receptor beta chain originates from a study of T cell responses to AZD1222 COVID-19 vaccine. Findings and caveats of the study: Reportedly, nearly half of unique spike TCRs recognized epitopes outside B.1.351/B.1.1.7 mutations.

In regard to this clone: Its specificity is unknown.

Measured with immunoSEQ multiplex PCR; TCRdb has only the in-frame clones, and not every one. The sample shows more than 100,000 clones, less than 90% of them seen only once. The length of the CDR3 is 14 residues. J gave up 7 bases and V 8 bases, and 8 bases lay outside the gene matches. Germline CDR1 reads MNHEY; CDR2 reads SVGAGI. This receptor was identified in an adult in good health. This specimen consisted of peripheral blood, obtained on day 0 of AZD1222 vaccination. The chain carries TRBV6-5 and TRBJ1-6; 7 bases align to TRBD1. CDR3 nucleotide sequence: TGTGCCAGCGGGACAGAGGTTCCCAATTCACCCCTCCACTTT. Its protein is CASGTEVPNSPLHF.